This TCR beta chain was obtained from a study of blood T cell repertoires in COVID-19. Study-wide context: Material from acute and convalescent COVID-19 was sourced from the United States, Italy and Spain. PBMCs, B-cell-depleted T cells, or T cells were the source of the cDNA or gDNA that made up the material.

The CDR3 is made up of 15 amino acids. V lost 3 bases and J lost 7; bases outside the gene matches: 4. CDR1 and CDR2 from the germline V gene are SGHRS and YFSETQ. Seattle cases were enrolled at active infection and followed longitudinally. The data were produced by immunoSEQ multiplex PCR, yet TCRdb's version contains in-frame clones alone and is incomplete. The sample has over 450,000 clones, less than 90% seen once. The V and J genes are TRBV5-1 and TRBJ2-2; the match to TRBD2 covers 12 bases. Material: peripheral blood. The sequence came from a woman aged 50 to 65 with COVID-19, enrolled during active disease. CDR3 sequence reads: CASSWTSGENGELFF. The CDR3 DNA is TGCGCCAGCAGCTGGACTAGCGGGGAGAACGGGGAGCTGTTTTTT.